The T cell receptor (beta chain) under discussion was sequenced for a study of OX40 agonist ivuxolimab in advanced cancers. The repertoire was sequenced with immunoSEQ multiplex PCR; TCRdb's copy has only in-frame clones and lacks some. Here the sample spans about 35,000 clones, under 85% being singletons. The study sampled blood at baseline, cycle 4 day 1, and cycle 7 day 1. CDR1 is SGHDN, CDR2 FVKESK, per germline. The CDR3 sequence is 16 residues long. V lost 6 bases to trimming and J lost 4 bases; unmatched junction nucleotides: 13. This TCR came from an adult with an advanced solid tumor such as melanoma, head and neck, liver or kidney cancer. This chain uses TRBV14 with TRBJ1-2, with 8 nucleotides matching TRBD1. The source was CD4+ or CD8+ T cells sorted from blood, collected in a trial of the OX40 agonist ivuxolimab. CDR3 sequence: CASSPGGIDLPYGYTF. The CDR3 DNA reads as TGTGCCAGCAGTCCAGGGGGCATCGACCTCCCCTATGGCTACACCTTC.